These T cell receptor beta chains were read from a single sample in a study of Tregs in tolerant kidney transplant recipients. TCRdb's copy holds only in-frame clones and misses some; the assay was immunoSEQ multiplex PCR. Of roughly 45,000 clones listed, 91% are singletons. Input material: Tregs from blood. The receptors were sampled from a human donor in good health. The CDR3 runs from the conserved cysteine through the conserved F or W. The order of the fields is J gene, D gene, clone size, V gene, CDR3 protein, CDR3 DNA. A D gene is named only where the DNA matches it firmly. Clone size appears in some rows only: once, few, many, or a class for an expanded clone.

TRBJ2-1 TRBD1 NA TRBV5-4 CASSSRDRTGNEQFF TGTGCCAGCAGCTCCCGGGACAGGACGGGGAATGAGCAGTTCTTC
TRBJ1-3 NA NA TRBV18 CASSPSSGNTIYF TGTGCCAGCTCACCATCATCTGGAAACACCATATATTTT
TRBJ1-3 NA NA TRBV6-5 CASRTGMQGNTIYF TGTGCCAGCAGGACCGGGATGCAAGGAAACACCATATATTTT
TRBJ2-1 TRBD2 NA TRBV30 CAWSGGRAAYNEQFF TGTGCCTGGAGTGGCGGGAGGGCGGCCTACAATGAGCAGTTCTTC
TRBJ2-1 TRBD2 NA TRBV13 CASSLLAGALTYNEQFF TGTGCCAGCAGTTTACTAGCGGGGGCCCTTACCTACAATGAGCAGTTCTTC
TRBJ2-2 NA NA TRBV29-1 CRVLGSQGNTGELFF TGCAGGGTTCTCGGGAGTCAAGGGAACACCGGGGAGCTGTTTTTT
TRBJ2-3 TRBD2 NA TRBV11-3 CASSLGRTSGRADTQYF TGTGCCAGCAGCTTAGGTCGGACTAGCGGGAGGGCAGATACGCAGTATTTT
TRBJ2-5 NA NA TRBV18 CASSPWAGEETQYF TGTGCCAGCTCACCATGGGCAGGGGAAGAGACCCAGTACTTC
TRBJ2-7 NA NA TRBV5-1 CASSLDLYEQYF TGCGCCAGCAGCCTGGACCTATACGAGCAGTACTTC
TRBJ2-1 NA NA TRBV20-1 CSAPDRGEQFF TGCAGTGCTCCAGATCGGGGTGAGCAGTTCTTC
TRBJ2-5 NA NA TRBV21-1 CASSKGLAVGETQYF TGTGCCAGCAGCAAAGGGCTAGCGGTAGGAGAGACCCAGTACTTC
TRBJ2-7 NA NA TRBV19 CASRGQGNYEQYF TGTGCCAGTAGGGGGCAGGGGAACTACGAGCAGTACTTC
TRBJ2-4 NA NA TRBV10-3 CAISAQGGAGNIQYF TGTGCCATCAGTGCCCAAGGAGGGGCCGGTAACATTCAGTACTTC
TRBJ2-5 NA NA TRBV5-8 CASSPDWTLGTQYF TGTGCCAGCAGCCCCGATTGGACGTTGGGGACCCAGTACTTC
TRBJ2-1 TRBD2 NA TRBV2 CASNSGTSYIEQFF TGTGCCAGCAATTCCGGGACTAGCTACATTGAGCAGTTCTTC
TRBJ1-6 NA NA TRBV5-5 CASRPAQGILHSPLHF TGTGCCAGCAGGCCGGCACAAGGTATTCTACATTCACCCCTCCACTTT
TRBJ2-5 NA NA TRBV25-1 CASMTGLISETQYF TGTGCCAGCATGACGGGACTCATTAGCGAGACCCAGTACTTC
TRBJ1-1 TRBD1 NA TRBV20-1 CSARDRGEAFF TGCAGTGCTAGGGACAGGGGAGAAGCTTTCTTT
TRBJ1-2 NA NA TRBV20-1 CSASRPPGYTF TGCAGTGCTAGTCGGCCCCCCGGCTACACCTTC
TRBJ2-7 TRBD2 NA TRBV4-1 CASSQIRTGGLAGSYEQYF TGCGCCAGCAGCCAAATCCGGACAGGGGGACTAGCGGGGAGCTACGAGCAGTACTTC
TRBJ1-1 NA NA TRBV7-9 CASSLGAPSTEAFF TGTGCCAGCAGCTTGGGGGCGCCGAGCACTGAAGCTTTCTTT
TRBJ2-2 NA once TRBV7-9 CASSLGRPNTGELFF TGTGCCAGCAGCTTAGGTCGGCCGAACACCGGGGAGCTGTTTTTT
TRBJ1-2 NA NA TRBV29-1 CSVGPEGYTF TGCAGCGTTGGGCCCGAGGGCTACACCTTC
TRBJ1-1 NA few TRBV5-1 CASSLGLNTEAFF TGCGCCAGCAGCTTAGGGTTGAACACTGAAGCTTTCTTT
TRBJ1-3 TRBD1 NA TRBV4-1 CASSRIRTGSGNTIYF TGCGCCAGCAGCCGGATCCGGACAGGCTCTGGAAACACCATATATTTT
TRBJ2-7 TRBD2 NA TRBV6-1 CASSWTSGISYEQYF TGTGCCAGCAGCTGGACTAGCGGGATTTCCTACGAGCAGTACTTC
TRBJ2-1 TRBD2 NA TRBV19 CASSPEGPGLAGWSYNEQFF TGTGCCAGTAGTCCTGAGGGACCGGGACTAGCGGGATGGTCCTACAATGAGCAGTTCTTC
TRBJ2-5 NA NA TRBV6-6 CASSKRGAQETQYF TGTGCCAGCAGTAAAAGGGGGGCCCAAGAGACCCAGTACTTC
TRBJ1-3 NA once TRBV7-9 CASSLPRGTSDSGNTIYF TGTGCCAGCAGCCTTCCCCGCGGGACTTCGGACTCTGGAAACACCATATATTTT
TRBJ2-7 NA NA TRBV4-1 CASSQENSYEQYF TGCGCCAGCAGCCAAGAAAACAGTTACGAGCAGTACTTC
TRBJ2-1 NA NA TRBV27 CASSLTVSSYNEQFF TGTGCCAGCAGTCTGACAGTCAGCTCCTACAATGAGCAGTTCTTC
TRBJ2-1 NA NA TRBV7-9 CASSFGEGANEQFF TGTGCCAGCAGCTTCGGGGAGGGGGCCAATGAGCAGTTCTTC
TRBJ1-1 NA NA TRBV5-6 CASSFLWLNTEAFF TGTGCCAGCAGCTTTTTATGGTTGAACACTGAAGCTTTCTTT
TRBJ1-2 TRBD1 NA TRBV19 CASIAPPGQGAHTF TGTGCCAGTATCGCACCGCCGGGACAGGGGGCCCACACCTTC
TRBJ1-2 NA NA TRBV7-2 CASSLGPGSYGYTF TGTGCCAGCAGCTTAGGCCCCGGGAGCTATGGCTACACCTTC
TRBJ1-2 TRBD1 NA TRBV11-2 CASSLARDRGNYGYTF TGTGCCAGCAGCTTAGCCCGGGACAGGGGTAACTATGGCTACACCTTC
TRBJ1-4 NA NA TRBV19 CASSIPREGSEKLFF TGTGCCAGTAGTATTCCTCGCGAAGGTAGTGAAAAACTGTTTTTT
TRBJ1-2 NA NA TRBV7-8 CASSLAREYGYTF TGTGCCAGCAGCTTAGCGAGGGAATATGGCTACACCTTC
TRBJ2-7 TRBD1 NA TRBV19 CASSDPRDRSVYEQYF TGTGCCAGTAGTGATCCCCGGGACAGGTCGGTATACGAGCAGTACTTC
TRBJ1-2 NA NA TRBV20-1 CSPPGFYGYTF TGCAGTCCTCCGGGCTTCTATGGCTACACCTTC
TRBJ2-7 TRBD2 NA TRBV4-1 CASSRGRTSGRGGYEQYF TGCGCCAGCAGCCGAGGGAGGACTAGCGGGAGGGGAGGCTACGAGCAGTACTTC